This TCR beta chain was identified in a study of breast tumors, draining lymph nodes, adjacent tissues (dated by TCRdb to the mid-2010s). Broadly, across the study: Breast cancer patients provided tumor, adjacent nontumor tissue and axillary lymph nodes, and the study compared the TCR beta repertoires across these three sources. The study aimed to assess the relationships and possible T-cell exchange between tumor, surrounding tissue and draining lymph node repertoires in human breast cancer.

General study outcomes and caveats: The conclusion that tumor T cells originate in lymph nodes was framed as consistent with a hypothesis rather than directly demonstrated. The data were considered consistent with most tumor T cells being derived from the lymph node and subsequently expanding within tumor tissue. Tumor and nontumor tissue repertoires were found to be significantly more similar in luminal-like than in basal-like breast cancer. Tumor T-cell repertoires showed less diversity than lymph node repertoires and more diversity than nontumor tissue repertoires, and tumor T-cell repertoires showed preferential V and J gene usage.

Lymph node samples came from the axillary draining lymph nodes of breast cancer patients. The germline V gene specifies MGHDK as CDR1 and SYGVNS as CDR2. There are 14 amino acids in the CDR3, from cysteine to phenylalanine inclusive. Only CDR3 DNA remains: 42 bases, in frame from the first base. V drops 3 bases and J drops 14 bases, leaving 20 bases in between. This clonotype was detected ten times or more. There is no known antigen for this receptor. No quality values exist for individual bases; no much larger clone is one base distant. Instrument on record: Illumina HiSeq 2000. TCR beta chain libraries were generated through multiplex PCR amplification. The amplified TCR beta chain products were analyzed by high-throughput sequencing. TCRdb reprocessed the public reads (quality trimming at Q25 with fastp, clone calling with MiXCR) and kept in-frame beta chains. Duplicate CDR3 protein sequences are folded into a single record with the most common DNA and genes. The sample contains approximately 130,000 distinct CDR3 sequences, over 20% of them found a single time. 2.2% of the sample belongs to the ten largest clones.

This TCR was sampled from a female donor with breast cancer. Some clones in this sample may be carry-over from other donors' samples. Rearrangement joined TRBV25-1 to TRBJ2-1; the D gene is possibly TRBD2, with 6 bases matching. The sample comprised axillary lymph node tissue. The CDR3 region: CASSELEERRGKFF. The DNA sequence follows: TGTGCCAGCAGTGAGTTAGAGGAACGACGCGGGAAGTTCTTC.